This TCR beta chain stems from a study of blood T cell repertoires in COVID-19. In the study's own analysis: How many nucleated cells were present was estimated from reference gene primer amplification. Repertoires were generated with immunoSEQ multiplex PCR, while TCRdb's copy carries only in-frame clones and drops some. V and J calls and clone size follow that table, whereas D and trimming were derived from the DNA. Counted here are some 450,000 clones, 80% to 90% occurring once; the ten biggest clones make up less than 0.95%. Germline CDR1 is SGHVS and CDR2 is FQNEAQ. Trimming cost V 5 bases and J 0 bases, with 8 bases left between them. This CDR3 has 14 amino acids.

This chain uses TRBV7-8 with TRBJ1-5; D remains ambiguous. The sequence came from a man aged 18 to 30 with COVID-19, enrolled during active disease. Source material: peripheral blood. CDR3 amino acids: CASSPLYSNQPQHF. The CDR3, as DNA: TGTGCCAGCAGCCCCCTTTATAGCAATCAGCCCCAGCATTTT.